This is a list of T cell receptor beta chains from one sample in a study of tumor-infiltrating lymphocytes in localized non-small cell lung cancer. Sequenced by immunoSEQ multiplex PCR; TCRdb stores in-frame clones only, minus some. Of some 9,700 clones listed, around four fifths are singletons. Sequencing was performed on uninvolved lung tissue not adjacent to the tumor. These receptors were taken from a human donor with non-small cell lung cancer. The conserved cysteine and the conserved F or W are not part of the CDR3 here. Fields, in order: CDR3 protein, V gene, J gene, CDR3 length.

CDR3: ASSLWDSWNTGELF
V: TRBV11-1
J: TRBJ2-2
length: 14

CDR3: SVDKGGTDTQY
V: TRBV29-1
J: TRBJ2-3
length: 11

CDR3: ASSGGDYQETQY
V: TRBV5-1
J: TRBJ2-5
length: 12

CDR3: ASSAGRAYGYT
V: TRBV9
J: TRBJ1-2
length: 11

CDR3: ASSPGTSIDTQY
V: TRBV19
J: TRBJ2-3
length: 12

CDR3: ASSFQGANEKLF
V: TRBV5-5
J: TRBJ1-4
length: 12

CDR3: ASLDSPSNTGELF
V: TRBV5-1
J: TRBJ2-2
length: 13

CDR3: ASSFLGWGNTEAF
V: TRBV11-2
J: TRBJ1-1
length: 13

CDR3: ASSLMISNQPQH
V: TRBV7-2
J: TRBJ1-5
length: 12

CDR3: ASSFMGGGNQPQH
V: TRBV27
J: TRBJ1-5
length: 13

CDR3: ASSLEGPGLYEQF
V: TRBV7-8
J: TRBJ2-1
length: 13

CDR3: ASSPDRGGEQY
V: TRBV11-2
J: TRBJ2-7
length: 11

CDR3: ASSLGPPRGQPQH
V: TRBV5-5
J: TRBJ1-5
length: 13

CDR3: ASSSGLVGNTQY
V: TRBV7-2
J: TRBJ2-3
length: 12

CDR3: ASSVGARPSTDTQY
V: TRBV9
J: TRBJ2-3
length: 14

CDR3: ASSVVASRTGELF
V: TRBV9
J: TRBJ2-2
length: 13

CDR3: AISDGSGTGNEKLF
V: TRBV10-3
J: TRBJ1-4
length: 14

CDR3: ASSLTGTNEKLF
V: TRBV28
J: TRBJ1-4
length: 12

CDR3: AWSVAGLRGANVLT
V: TRBV30
J: TRBJ2-6
length: 14

CDR3: ASSFDRVVTEAF
V: TRBV5-1
J: TRBJ1-1
length: 12

CDR3: ASSNNRGFGYT
V: TRBV5-6
J: TRBJ1-2
length: 11

CDR3: ASSGGASTDTQY
V: TRBV6-4
J: TRBJ2-3
length: 12

CDR3: ASSYILGGAYEQY
V: TRBV6-5
J: TRBJ2-7
length: 13

CDR3: ASRFWDSLMNTEAF
V: TRBV4-1
J: TRBJ1-1
length: 14

CDR3: ASRPTERNQPQH
V: TRBV19
J: TRBJ1-5
length: 12

CDR3: ASSGGQNQPQH
V: TRBV2
J: TRBJ1-5
length: 11

CDR3: SVEDPFSNILQFPYGYT
V: TRBV29-1
J: TRBJ1-2
length: 17

CDR3: SFDSPLGTDTQY
V: TRBV29-1
J: TRBJ2-3
length: 12

CDR3: ASNDPHEQY
V: TRBV28
J: TRBJ2-7
length: 9

CDR3: ASSMGRERVEQF
V: TRBV19
J: TRBJ2-1
length: 12

CDR3: ASSGQGGTGELF
V: TRBV2
J: TRBJ2-2
length: 12